A single sample gave rise to the 28 T cell receptor beta chains below, sequenced in a study of PD-1 blockade in classical Hodgkin lymphoma. No patient escaped relapse after autologous stem cell transplantation, and brentuximab vedotin exposure varied. The assay was immunoSEQ multiplex PCR, and TCRdb's table has in-frame clones only and misses some. The table shows about 11,000 clones, with roughly four fifths occurring only once. The sample in question was peripheral blood mononuclear cells (PBMCs), obtained at baseline. The origin of the receptors is a human donor with classical Hodgkin lymphoma.

This clone came up a few times. The chain links TRBV18 to TRBJ2-7; D is unclear. With 3 bases removed from V and 4 bases from J, the gap between germline ends came to 13 bases. The germline CDR1 and CDR2 sequences are KGHSH and LQKENI. CDR3 length equals 14 residues. The chain's CDR3 is CASSPRLTAYEQYF. CDR3 DNA: TGTGCCAGCTCACCTCGATTAACCGCGTACGAGCAGTACTTC.

CDR3 in DNA: TGTGCCAGCAGCTTCGGGCTTCAAGAGACCCAGTACTTC. Amino acids: CASSFGLQETQYF. V is TRBV5-6 and J is TRBJ2-5; D is unclear. The CDR3 totals 13 residues. CDR1 and CDR2 (germline): SGHDT, YYEEEE. V was trimmed by 2 bases and J by 2 bases, leaving 7 bases between them.

In its sample, this clone is medium-sized. This chain connects TRBV5-4 to TRBJ2-7, with D possibly TRBD1 on 5 matching bases. V was trimmed by 4 bases and J by 2 bases, leaving 13 bases between them. Germline values: CDR1 SGHNT, CDR2 YYREEE (reference sequence). This CDR3 comprises 14 residues. This chain's CDR3 is CASSRADSTYEQYF. CDR3 DNA: TGTGCCAGCAGCCGCGCCGACAGCACCTACGAGCAGTACTTC. The entire variable domain, with the rest obtained from reference TRBV5-4 and TRBJ2-7, is as follows: ETGVTQSPTHLIKTRGQQVTLRCSSQSGHNTVSWYQQALGQGPQFIFQYYREEENGRGNFPPRFSGLQFPNYSSELNVNALELDDSALYLCASSRADSTYEQYFGPGTRLTVT.

This sequence joins TRBV2 and TRBJ2-7; D is possibly TRBD1 (7 bases). This CDR3 is built from 15 residues. From germline, CDR1 is SNHLY and CDR2 FYNNEI. The V gene lost 3 bases and the J gene lost 2 bases, with 14 bases spanning the gap. CDR3 sequence reads: CASSDGGQLTYEQYV. The CDR3 DNA follows: TGTGCCAGCAGTGACGGGGGACAGTTGACCTACGAGCAGTACGTC.

The chain recombines TRBV12-1 with TRBJ2-1; the DNA was not compared with TRBD2, the D call given in the table. TRBV12-1 is described as a pseudogene. This CDR3 contains 15 residues. This CDR3 is CASISAGGHYNEQFF. In DNA form, the CDR3 reads TGTGCCAGCATCTCAGCGGGGGGGCACTACAATGAGCAGTTCTTC.

The sample holds a few counts of this clone. The rearrangement uses TRBV19 and TRBJ1-2; no firm D call. Trimming removed 5 bases at V and 4 bases at J, with 14 bases between. The CDR3 runs to 14 residues. Germline values: CDR1 LNHDA, CDR2 SQIVND (reference sequence). CDR3 bases: TGTGCCAGTAGTCCCCAGTCTTCTGGCTATGGCTACACCTTC. Translating it yields CASSPQSSGYGYTF.

V usage is TRBV15 and J usage is TRBJ1-2; no clear D gene. This CDR3 has 12 residues. The ends were cut back, 0 bases at V and 7 bases at J, with 6 bases in the middle. Germline values: CDR1 LNHNV, CDR2 YYDKDF (reference sequence). CDR3 in amino acids: CATSRDQGGYTF. The DNA of the CDR3 is TGTGCCACCAGCAGAGATCAAGGTGGCTACACCTTC.

The rearrangement links TRBV9 to TRBJ2-7; TRBD1 agrees at 7 bases. Trimming removed 3 bases from V and 2 bases from J; junction bases left unmatched: 2. Germline loops: CDR1 SGDLS, CDR2 YYNGEE. The CDR3 covers 13 residues. CDR3 amino acids: CASSGQGAYEQYF. CDR3 coding DNA: TGTGCCAGCAGCGGCCAGGGGGCCTACGAGCAGTACTTC.

The genes are TRBV7-2 and TRBJ2-1; D could derive from TRBD1 or TRBD2 (5 bases each). V was trimmed by 5 bases and J by 2 bases, leaving 13 bases between them. The CDR3 extends over 15 amino acids. Looked up from germline, CDR1 is SGHTA and CDR2 is FQGNSA. The CDR3 loop is CASSPGTSTYNEQFF. CDR3 bases: TGTGCCAGCAGCCCAGGGACGTCCACCTACAATGAGCAGTTCTTC.

Details on this clone: Sequence at one end of the junction differs from germline and may be a read error. The V gene is TRBV19, the J gene TRBJ1-2; possible D gene TRBD1, 6 bases. Per the germline V gene, CDR1 is LNHDA and CDR2 is SQIVND (reference sequence). This CDR3 is 11 amino acids long. CDR3 bases: TGTGCCACCCGGTTGGGGGGCCTATTCCTCTTC. Translated, it gives CATRLGGLFLF.

The rearrangement links TRBV7-2 to TRBJ2-5, with D tentatively TRBD2 (6 bases). The CDR3 is 14 amino acids. Germline-derived CDR1 and CDR2 are SGHTA and FQGNSA. Trimming removed 3 bases at V and 5 bases at J, with 13 bases between. The CDR3 loop is CASSLRSGVETQYF. The CDR3 DNA reads TGTGCCAGCAGCTTGCGGTCGGGGGTGGAGACCCAGTACTTC.

V usage is TRBV18 and J usage is TRBJ2-1, with D perhaps TRBD1 (5 bases). V lost 3 bases and J 6 bases, leaving 18 bases between the germline ends. Looked up from germline, CDR1 is KGHSH and CDR2 is LQKENI. The CDR3 covers 16 residues. The CDR3 region is CASSPMFTGVGNEQFF. CDR3 DNA sequence: TGTGCCAGCTCACCCATGTTTACAGGAGTTGGCAATGAGCAGTTCTTC. Full variable domain (missing parts from reference TRBV18 and TRBJ2-1): NAGVMQNPRHLVRRRGQEARLRCSPMKGHSHVYWYRQLPEEGLKFMVYLQKENIIDESGMPKERFSAEFPKEGPSILRIQQVVRGDSAAYFCASSPMFTGVGNEQFFGPGTRLTVL.

This clone was picked up a small number of times. V usage is TRBV7-9 and J usage is TRBJ2-7; 8 bases align to TRBD1. This CDR3 is built from 14 residues. Trimming at V came to 1 base and at J to 8 bases, leaving 7 bases not matched to a gene. Germline CDR1 SEHNR, CDR2 FQNEAQ (reference sequence). CDR3 nucleotides: TGTGCCAGCAGCTTAGACCGGACAGGGAAGAAGCAGTACTTC. Protein: CASSLDRTGKKQYF.

The chain recombines TRBV28 with TRBJ2-3; 9 nucleotides match TRBD1. The CDR3 extends over 14 amino acids. Trimming took 5 bases from V and 8 from J; bases not matched to a gene: 8. Germline V gene data show CDR1 as MDHEN and CDR2 as SYDVKM. CDR3 protein: CASSPTQGASTQYF. DNA of the CDR3: TGTGCCAGCAGTCCCACACAGGGGGCAAGTACGCAGTATTTT.

This clone was counted only a few times. The V gene is TRBV7-9, the J gene TRBJ2-4; a weak D match, TRBD2 (6 bases). CDR3 length: 16 amino acids. Germline CDR1 reads SEHNR; CDR2 reads FQNEAQ (reference sequence). With 5 bases removed from V and 5 bases from J, the gap between germline ends came to 19 bases. The DNA of the CDR3 is TGTGCCAGCAGCCCTCCCCCCCCGGGACTCCAAAACATTCAGTACTTC. This sequence encodes CASSPPPPGLQNIQYF.

The chain combines TRBV4-3 with TRBJ1-2, with D maybe TRBD1 (5 bases). Germline values: CDR1 LGHNA, CDR2 YSLEER. V was shortened by 0 bases and J by 4 bases, with 12 bases between the two germline ends. The CDR3 is 15 amino acids. The CDR3 loop is CASSQEPRGTYGYTF. In DNA form, the CDR3 reads TGCGCCAGCAGCCAAGAACCCCGGGGGACCTATGGCTACACCTTC.

The rearrangement uses TRBV28 and TRBJ2-4; 7 bases fit TRBD1. The CDR3 has 15 amino acids. V was pared by 3 bases and J by 0 bases, with 2 bases of the junction left unmatched. Germline loops: CDR1 MDHEN, CDR2 SYDVKM. The CDR3 DNA reads as TGTGCCAGCAGTTTGGGACAGCTAGCCAAAAACATTCAGTACTTC. Translated: CASSLGQLAKNIQYF.

The chain couples TRBV7-9 to TRBJ1-1; D is perhaps TRBD1 (6 bases). V was clipped by 2 bases and J by 3 bases, with 10 bases between them. There are 14 residues in the CDR3. Germline values: CDR1 SEHNR, CDR2 FQNEAQ (reference sequence). CDR3 amino acids: CASSLQDRDTEAFF. CDR3 sequence (DNA): TGTGCCAGCAGCTTACAGGACAGAGACACTGAAGCTTTCTTT.

This rearrangement joins TRBV7-3 to TRBJ1-3; no clear D gene. Germline CDR1 reads SGHTA; CDR2 reads FQGTGA. The V and J ends lost 5 bases and 1 base respectively, with 12 bases between them. The CDR3 is made up of 15 amino acids. CDR3 in amino acids: CASSRSQGSGNTIYF. DNA for the CDR3: TGTGCCAGCAGCCGATCGCAAGGATCTGGAAACACCATATATTTT.

V and J are TRBV7-2 and TRBJ1-1; 8 bases fit TRBD1. The germline CDR1 and CDR2 sequences are SGHTA and FQGNSA. The CDR3 is 14 residues long. The V and J ends lost 5 bases and 4 bases, in that order; junction bases with no gene match: 6. The CDR3 DNA reads TGTGCCAGCAGCCCCTGGACAGGGCTCACTGAAGCTTTCTTT. Amino acid sequence: CASSPWTGLTEAFF. The full variable domain, rest sourced from reference TRBV7-2 and TRBJ1-1, is GAGVSQSPSNKVTEKGKDVELRCDPISGHTALYWYRQSLGQGLEFLIYFQGNSAPDKSGLPSDRFSAERTGGSVSTLTIQRTQQEDSAVYLCASSPWTGLTEAFFGQGTRLTVV.

The rearrangement links TRBV7-2 to TRBJ2-1; 15 bases agree with TRBD2. Unmatched junction bases numbered 8, after V lost 5 bases and J lost 12 bases. Germline CDR1 reads SGHTA; CDR2 reads FQGNSA. CDR3 length equals 15 residues. CDR3 nucleotide sequence: TGTGCCAGCAGCCCCCTACCGGGACTAGCGGGGGGGCAGTTCTTC. This sequence encodes CASSPLPGLAGGQFF.

CDR3 protein: CASSAAGNYGYTF. For the CDR3, the DNA is TGTGCCAGCAGCGCAGCTGGCAACTATGGCTACACCTTC. The chain has TRBV9 and TRBJ1-2, with no clear D. This CDR3 comprises 13 residues. CDR1 and CDR2 from the germline V gene are SGDLS and YYNGEE. V shed 3 bases and J shed 2 bases, with 8 bases lying between them. Combining the CDR3 with reference TRBV9 and TRBJ1-2 gives the whole variable domain DSGVTQTPKHLITATGQRVTLRCSPRSGDLSVYWYQQSLDQGLQFLIQYYNGEERAKGNILERFSAQQFPDLHSELNLSSLELGDSALYFCASSAAGNYGYTFGSGTRLTVV.

This sequence joins TRBV6-1 and TRBJ1-4, with D uncertain. The CDR3 is 11 amino acids. The V gene's germline CDR1 is MNHNS and CDR2 SASEGT. The V and J ends lost 4 bases and 12 bases respectively, with 9 bases between them. The CDR3 nucleotides read TGTGCCAGCAGTGGTTACGGGGAACTGTTTTTT. Its protein is CASSGYGELFF.

The chain couples TRBV19 to TRBJ1-2; TRBD1 is a possible D gene (5 bases). V was clipped by 11 bases and J by 9 bases, with 19 bases between them. The CDR3 consists of 12 residues. The germline CDR1 and CDR2 sequences are LNHDA and SQIVND (reference sequence). The chain's CDR3 is CASWGTVQSYTF. In DNA form, the CDR3 reads TGTGCCTCTTGGGGGACGGTGCAGAGCTACACCTTC.

The V call is TRBV7-2, the J call TRBJ2-7; 9 nucleotides agree with TRBD1. V shed 5 bases, J shed 6 bases, and the junction held 11 bases outside the gene matches. CDR3 size: 15 residues. Germline CDR1 is SGHTA and CDR2 is FQGNSA. CDR3 residues: CASSPRQGDLSEQYF. CDR3 nucleotide sequence: TGTGCCAGCAGCCCAAGACAGGGGGATCTAAGCGAGCAGTACTTC. The full variable domain, in which reference TRBV7-2 and TRBJ2-7 provide the parts outside the CDR3, is GAGVSQSPSNKVTEKGKDVELRCDPISGHTALYWYRQSLGQGLEFLIYFQGNSAPDKSGLPSDRFSAERTGGSVSTLTIQRTQQEDSAVYLCASSPRQGDLSEQYFGPGTRLTVT.

In its sample, this clone was seen a few times. The V gene is TRBV12-2, the J gene TRBJ1-6. TRBV12-2 is assigned pseudogene status. The CDR3 has 14 amino acids. The CDR3 protein is CASTRLPYNSPLHF. The CDR3 DNA sequence: TGTGCAAGTACAAGGCTCCCCTATAATTCACCCCTCCACTTT.

The chain recombines TRBV5-8 with TRBJ2-1; 11 bases match TRBD1. This CDR3 has 17 amino acids. Germline trimming cut 4 bases from V and 8 bases from J; bases unmatched to any gene: 14. From germline, CDR1 is SGHTS and CDR2 YDEGEE. The CDR3, as DNA: TGTGCCAGCAGCACAAGCCCCGGGACAGGGGGGAGGGATGAGCAGTTCTTC. It is translated as CASSTSPGTGGRDEQFF.

This clone was counted a single time. The chain couples TRBV5-1 to TRBJ1-1, with TRBD1 as a possible D gene (6 bases). The CDR3 extends over 14 amino acids. V gave up 7 bases and J gave up 5 bases, with 18 bases separating them. Germline lookup yields CDR1 SGHRS and CDR2 YFSETQ. The CDR3 loop reads CASGLGTQGTEAFF. CDR3 sequence (DNA): TGCGCCAGCGGTTTGGGGACCCAGGGGACTGAAGCTTTCTTT.